Listed here are 29 T cell receptor beta chains from one sample, sequenced in a study of glioma-infiltrating T cells. Amplification of TCR alpha and beta CDR3 regions from RNA used iRepertoire nested multiplex PCR. MiXCR was run by TCRdb on the multiplex PCR reads, yielding one entry per CDR3 protein. The sample contains tens of thousands of distinct CDR3 sequences, approximately 40% of which appear only once. Sequencing was performed on glioma tissue, nonneoplastic brain tissue, or PBMCs (not recorded which). All receptors derive from a human donor with low-grade glioma or glioblastoma, undergoing nonglioma brain surgery, or in good health (not recorded which).

This chain links TRBV28 with TRBJ2-7, with 9 nucleotides matching TRBD1. CDR3 length equals 15 residues. CDR1 is MDHEN and CDR2 is SYDVKM in the germline V gene. V dropped 8 bases and J dropped 5; count of bases not matched to a gene: 13. The CDR3 DNA is TGTGCCAGCGGAATCACCGGGACAGGGTCCCACGAGCAGTACTTC. Its protein product is CASGITGTGSHEQYF.

Turning to this clonotype: A read error may explain this, as a much larger clone is one base away. The chain combines TRBV29-1 with TRBJ1-4; weak D call: TRBD1 (6 bases). CDR3 length: 12 amino acids. Germline V gene data show CDR1 as SQVTM and CDR2 as ANQGSEA. Written as DNA, the CDR3 is TGCAACGTTGCAGGGGTCGGGGAAAAACTGTTTTTT. Its translation: CNVAGVGEKLFF.

This clonotype was seen repeatedly, ten times or more. This chain links TRBV25-1 with TRBJ1-5; TRBD1 is a possible D gene (5 bases). There are 12 residues in the CDR3. CDR1 MGHDK and CDR2 SYGVNS come from the germline V gene. With 4 bases removed from V and 4 bases from J, the gap between germline ends came to 5 bases. The CDR3 protein is CASSGGNQPQHF. The CDR3 DNA reads TGTGCCAGCAGTGGGGGGAATCAGCCCCAGCATTTT.

This clonotype has at least ten counts. This chain connects TRBV28 to TRBJ2-6; D gene unclear. CDR1 is MDHEN and CDR2 is SYDVKM in the germline V gene. The CDR3 length is 15 residues. The V end lost 7 bases, the J end lost 0 bases, and 10 bases lay between the germline ends. The CDR3 nucleotides are TGTGCCAGCATCGCCCTCGGCTCTGGGGCCAACGTCCTGACTTTC. Translating gives CASIALGSGANVLTF.

With regard to this clonotype: Given a much more abundant clone one base away, this may be a read error. The CDR3 bases are TGTGCCAGCAGCGCGATCCTTACCTCAGGGGCAGGCACCGGGGAGCTGTTTTTT. Protein: CASSAILTSGAGTGELFF. The chain combines TRBV2 with TRBJ2-2; D may be TRBD1 (6 bases). The CDR3 has 18 residues. V was pared by 6 bases and J by 4 bases, with 24 bases between. CDR1 and CDR2 (germline): SNHLY, FYNNEI.

This clonotype was observed many times. V and J are TRBV20-1 and TRBJ1-2, with D uncertain. The CDR3 sequence is 9 residues long. Trimming cost V 8 bases and J 10 bases, with 11 bases left between them. The germline V gene encodes CDR1 DFQATT and CDR2 SNEGSKA (reference sequence). The CDR3 here is CSLGRDYTF. The CDR3 DNA follows: TGCAGTCTTGGAAGGGACTACACCTTC.

This clonotype was seen at least ten times. The rearrangement uses TRBV6-6 and TRBJ1-5; the D is unclear. CDR1 is MNHNY, CDR2 SVGAGI, per germline (reference sequence). Deletions cut 0 bases from V and 6 bases from J, with 9 bases between. The CDR3 length is 14 residues. DNA of the CDR3: TGTGCCAGCAGTTACTCCAGAGGTTCTCAGCCCCAGCATTTT. Translation: CASSYSRGSQPQHF.

There are many counts of this clonotype. The V gene is TRBV20-1, the J gene TRBJ2-1; the match to TRBD1 covers 9 bases. J lost 4 bases, V lost 6 bases, and 7 bases had no gene match. Germline-derived CDR1 and CDR2 are DFQATT and SNEGSKA (reference sequence). The CDR3 has 14 amino acids. The CDR3 is CSAGRDRDYNEQFF. The CDR3 coding sequence is TGCAGTGCGGGCCGGGACAGGGATTACAATGAGCAGTTCTTC.

This clonotype was seen ten or more times. This chain links TRBV2 with TRBJ1-1, with 7 bases identical to TRBD1. V lost 4 bases, J lost 4 bases, and 12 bases stayed unmatched. CDR3 length: 16 residues. Germline V gives CDR1 SNHLY, CDR2 FYNNEI. CDR3 residues: CASSVEQGFTSTEAFF. The CDR3 DNA reads as TGTGCCAGCAGTGTGGAACAGGGGTTTACTAGCACTGAAGCTTTCTTT.

On this clonotype itself: Given a much more abundant clone one base away, this may be a read error. V and J are TRBV30 and TRBJ2-1; possible D gene TRBD1, 5 bases. CDR3 size: 13 residues. CDR1 and CDR2 (germline): GTSNPN, SVGIG (reference sequence). CDR3 coding DNA: TGTGTCCATAATAGGGGCAGGGACAATGAGCAGTTCTTC. It encodes CVHNRGRDNEQFF. The full variable domain, in which reference TRBV30 and TRBJ2-1 provide the parts outside the CDR3, is SQTIHQWPATLVQPVGSPLSLECTVEGTSNPNLYWYRQAAGRGLQLLFYSVGIGQISSEVPQNLSASRPQDRQFILSSKKLLLSDSGFYLCVHNRGRDNEQFFGPGTRLTVL.

Note on this clonotype: The junction and the germline gene differ at one end; a read error may be behind it. The genes are TRBV2 and TRBJ1-1; D possibly corresponds to TRBD1 (6 bases). Germline V gene lookup returns CDR1 SNHLY and CDR2 FYNNEI. This CDR3 has 11 residues. CDR3 bases: TGTGCCAGCGCGGGGGCCACTGAAGCCTTCTTT. This translates into CASAGATEAFF.

The CDR3 loop is CASSVLGGGHTGELFF. CDR3 DNA sequence: TGTGCCAGCAGTGTGTTAGGGGGGGGCCACACCGGGGAGCTGTTTTTT. The V and J genes are TRBV6-6 and TRBJ2-2, with D maybe TRBD2 (7 bases). The V end was cut by 5 bases, the J end by 3 bases, with 16 bases between. The CDR3 is 16 residues long. Germline values: CDR1 MNHNY, CDR2 SVGAGI (reference sequence).

By share of the sample, this clonotype is medium-sized (0.01 to 0.1%). This chain uses TRBV20-1 with TRBJ2-7; D call uncertain. CDR1 and CDR2 from the germline V gene are DFQATT and SNEGSKA (reference sequence). The CDR3 loop spans 13 amino acids. Trimming pared 1 base from V and 2 bases from J, leaving 9 bases between. Here the CDR3 DNA reads TGCAGTGCTAGAGTTCGAGCCCCCTACGAGCAGTACTTC. Translating it yields CSARVRAPYEQYF.

In this sample, this clonotype turned up many times. CDR3 nucleotide sequence: TGTGCCAGCAGTTACTTTGGGGCAGATACGCAGTATTTT. Translated: CASSYFGADTQYF. The V gene is TRBV6-2 or TRBV6-3, the J gene TRBJ2-3; no clear D. Trimming left V 1 base short and J 4 bases short, with 6 bases between. The CDR3 consists of 13 residues. Germline lookup yields CDR1 MNHEY and CDR2 SVGEGT.

This clonotype was detected only a few times. The rearrangement uses TRBV5-6 and TRBJ2-3, with D possibly matching TRBD2 (6 bases). The CDR3 consists of 16 residues. V was shortened by 3 bases and J by 0 bases, with 14 bases between the two germline ends. Per the germline V gene, CDR1 is SGHDT and CDR2 is YYEEEE. The CDR3 sequence: CASSSGERASTDTQYF. CDR3 DNA sequence: TGTGCCAGCAGCTCTGGCGAGCGGGCTAGCACAGATACGCAGTATTTT.

This chain joins TRBV27 and TRBJ2-7; 9 nucleotides match TRBD1. Germline V lookup: CDR1 MNHEY, CDR2 SMNVEV (reference sequence). The CDR3 is 14 residues long. V lost 4 bases and J lost 5; bases outside the gene matches: 6. The CDR3 region has the DNA TGTGCCAGCAGTTCCCCGGGACAGGGCCACGAGCAGTACTTC. This gives the protein CASSSPGQGHEQYF.

This clonotype was seen more than once but under ten times. The CDR3 nucleotides read TGCGCCAGCAGCATAGGGACGGGCACAGATACGCAGTATTTT. Protein sequence: CASSIGTGTDTQYF. V is TRBV5-1 and J is TRBJ2-3; D possibly matches TRBD1 or TRBD2 (5 bases each). The CDR3 runs 14 residues. Deletions cut 4 bases from V and 1 base from J, with 10 bases between. Germline CDR1 is SGHRS and CDR2 is YFSETQ.

In its sample, this clonotype was seen a few times. The chain couples TRBV11-2 to TRBJ2-5, with D perhaps assigned TRBD1 or TRBD2 (5 bases each). The germline V gene has CDR1 SGHAT and CDR2 FQNNGV. CDR3 size: 13 residues. Trimming left V 5 bases short and J 7 bases short, with 14 bases between. The CDR3, as DNA: TGTGCCAGCAGCCGGGACCCAGGAGGGACCCAGTACTTC. It translates to CASSRDPGGTQYF.

This clonotype appeared many times. The chain couples TRBV19 to TRBJ2-1; D unclear. The CDR3 length is 13 residues. Trimming left V 5 bases short and J 4 bases short, with 9 bases between. CDR1 and CDR2 (germline): LNHDA, SQIVND (reference sequence). CDR3 protein: CASSHYGYNEQFF. CDR3 coding DNA: TGTGCCAGTAGTCACTACGGGTACAATGAGCAGTTCTTC.

This clonotype was seen repeatedly, ten times or more. A much more abundant neighbour one base away suggests this may be a read error. The chain recombines TRBV20-1 with TRBJ1-5; 7 nucleotides align to TRBD1. The V gene end was trimmed by 0 bases and the J gene end by 0 bases; junction bases not matched to a gene: 8. This CDR3 comprises 17 residues. Germline loops: CDR1 DFQATT, CDR2 SNEGSKA (reference sequence). The CDR3 is CSARDPSTGHSNQPQHF. The CDR3 nucleotides are TGCAGTGCTAGAGACCCTTCGACAGGGCATAGCAATCAGCCCCAGCATTTT.

The chain employs TRBV28 and TRBJ2-3; D gene unclear. V shed 5 bases and J shed 5 bases, with 14 bases lying between them. Germline V gene lookup returns CDR1 MDHEN and CDR2 SYDVKM. The CDR3 is made up of 14 amino acids. The CDR3 sequence is CASSRDGSRDTQYF. The CDR3 coding sequence is TGTGCCAGCAGTAGAGACGGTTCCAGAGATACGCAGTATTTT.

This clonotype has ten or more counts. The CDR3 loop reads CASSSTGVTDTQYF. In DNA form, the CDR3 reads TGTGCCAGCAGCTCCACAGGGGTGACAGATACGCAGTATTTT. The V gene is TRBV7-9, the J gene TRBJ2-3, with TRBD1 identical over 7 bases. The CDR3 runs 14 residues. The ends lost 4 bases at V and 3 bases at J; junction bases unmatched: 4. The V gene's germline CDR1 is SEHNR and CDR2 FQNEAQ (reference sequence).

The chain recombines TRBV29-1 with TRBJ2-5, with a weak D call TRBD1 (6 bases). This CDR3 region has 13 residues. V dropped 6 bases and J dropped 5 bases, with 16 bases sitting between them. Germline values: CDR1 SQVTM, CDR2 ANQGSEA. The CDR3: CSVLQGIGETQYF. The CDR3, as DNA: TGCAGCGTATTACAGGGAATCGGGGAGACCCAGTACTTC.

This clonotype has at least ten counts. This rearrangement joins TRBV18 to TRBJ2-5; D is ambiguous. Looked up from germline, CDR1 is KGHSH and CDR2 is LQKENI. The V end was cut by 0 bases, the J end by 2 bases, with 19 bases between. The CDR3 is 18 amino acids. The CDR3 reads CASSPPNRVRISQETQYF. CDR3 sequence (DNA): TGTGCCAGCTCACCACCGAATAGGGTTAGGATTTCGCAAGAGACCCAGTACTTC.

This clonotype was detected many times. CDR3 sequence: CASSSTSGSSYEQYF. The DNA for the CDR3 is TGTGCCAGCAGCTCAACTAGCGGGAGCTCCTACGAGCAGTACTTC. The V call is TRBV7-2, the J call TRBJ2-7, with 11 positions matching TRBD2. Germline V CDR1 and CDR2: SGHTA, FQGNSA. Trimming at V came to 4 bases and at J to 0 bases, leaving 2 bases not matched to a gene. The CDR3 totals 15 residues. Drawing the rest from reference TRBV7-2 and TRBJ2-7, the complete variable domain is GAGVSQSPSNKVTEKGKDVELRCDPISGHTALYWYRQSLGQGLEFLIYFQGNSAPDKSGLPSDRFSAERTGGSVSTLTIQRTQQEDSAVYLCASSSTSGSSYEQYFGPGTRLTVT.

Of note for this clonotype: A read error may be the cause here, since a much bigger clone is one base away. The genes are TRBV29-1 and TRBJ1-1; TRBD1 is a possible D gene (6 bases). The CDR3 spans 13 residues. Germline CDR1 and CDR2: SQVTM and ANQGSEA. CDR3 sequence (DNA): TGCAGCGTTGTGACAGGTTTGAACACTAAAGCTTTCTTT. As protein: CSVVTGLNTKAFF.

In regard to this clonotype: A much larger clone sits a single nucleotide away, making a read error possible. This sequence joins TRBV19 and TRBJ1-5, with D tentatively TRBD1 (6 bases). Germline CDR1 reads LNHDA; CDR2 reads SQIVND (reference sequence). The CDR3 length is 16 residues. CDR3 in DNA: TGTGCCAGTAGTGCCAGGGGAGGGGTTAGCAGTCAGCCCCAGCATTTT. Amino acids: CASSARGGVSSQPQHF.

Of note for this clonotype: One end of the junction varies from germline; a read error may be responsible. This chain links TRBV20-1 with TRBJ1-1; D gene unclear. The CDR3 has 13 residues. CDR1 is DFQATT and CDR2 is SNEGSKA in the germline V gene (reference sequence). The CDR3 sequence is CSARGPGNTEAFF. CDR3 nucleotides: TGCAGTGCCAGAGGTCCGGGGAACACTGAAGCTTTCTTT.

The sample holds many counts of this clonotype. The chain couples TRBV7-9 to TRBJ2-4; weak D call: TRBD2 (5 bases). Per the germline V gene, CDR1 is SEHNR and CDR2 is FQNEAQ (reference sequence). This CDR3 has 16 amino acids. V was cut by 4 bases and J by 0 bases, with 13 bases left in between. This chain's CDR3 is CASSSQRTIAKNIQYF. The CDR3 DNA sequence: TGTGCCAGCAGCTCCCAGCGGACCATAGCCAAAAACATTCAGTACTTC. The full variable domain, with the rest looked up from reference TRBV7-9 and TRBJ2-4, is DTGVSQNPRHKITKRGQNVTFRCDPISEHNRLYWYRQTLGQGPEFLTYFQNEAQLEKSRLLSDRFSAERPKGSFSTLEIQRTEQGDSAMYLCASSSQRTIAKNIQYFGAGTRLSVL.